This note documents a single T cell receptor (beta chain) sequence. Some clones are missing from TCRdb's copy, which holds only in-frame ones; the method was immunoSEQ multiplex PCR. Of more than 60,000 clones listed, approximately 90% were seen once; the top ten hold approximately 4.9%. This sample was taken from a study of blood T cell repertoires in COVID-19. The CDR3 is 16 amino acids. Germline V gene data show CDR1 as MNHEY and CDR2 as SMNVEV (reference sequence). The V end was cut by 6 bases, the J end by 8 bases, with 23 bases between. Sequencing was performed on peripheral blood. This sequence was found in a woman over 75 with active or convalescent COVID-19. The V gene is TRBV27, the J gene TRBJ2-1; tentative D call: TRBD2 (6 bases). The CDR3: CASRNQRVSARHEQFF. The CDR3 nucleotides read TGTGCCAGCAGGAATCAGCGGGTGTCGGCACGGCATGAGCAGTTCTTC.